The 18 T cell receptor beta chains reported below all come from one sample, sequenced in a study of OX40 agonist ivuxolimab in advanced cancers. Assay: immunoSEQ multiplex PCR; the TCRdb copy retains only in-frame clones and omits some. The table shows over 85,000 clones, with about 83% occurring only once. Sequencing was performed on CD4+ or CD8+ T cells sorted from blood, taken in a trial of the OX40 agonist ivuxolimab. The receptors stem from an adult with an advanced solid tumor such as melanoma, head and neck, liver or kidney cancer.

The chain employs TRBV5-1 and TRBJ1-1; TRBD1 matches at 9 bases. With V trimmed by 3 bases and J by 2 bases, 2 bases remained unmatched. Germline assignment: CDR1 SGHRS and CDR2 YFSETQ. The CDR3 contains 14 residues. DNA for the CDR3: TGCGCCAGCAGCTCGACAGGGGGAAACACTGAAGCTTTCTTT. Protein sequence: CASSSTGGNTEAFF.

This clone was counted a single time. The chain links TRBV5-1 to TRBJ2-7; D tentatively reads TRBD1 or TRBD2 (6 bases each). The V end lost 1 base, the J end lost 5 bases, and 13 bases lay between the germline ends. CDR3 size: 14 residues. The germline gives CDR1 SGHRS, CDR2 YFSETQ. This CDR3 is CASSLSVGGHEQYF. CDR3 DNA sequence: TGCGCCAGCAGCTTGTCGGTGGGGGGCCACGAGCAGTACTTC.

CDR3: CASSLSWRGGVETQYF. Here the CDR3 DNA reads TGTGCCAGCAGCTTATCATGGCGGGGGGGCGTGGAGACCCAGTACTTC. The chain has TRBV7-2 and TRBJ2-5; 9 nucleotides align to TRBD2. The V gene's germline CDR1 is SGHTA and CDR2 FQGNSA. This CDR3 is built from 16 residues. V was clipped by 2 bases and J by 5 bases; unmatched bases: 9.

The chain has TRBV9 and TRBJ2-3, with 8 bases matching TRBD2. Germline CDR1 is SGDLS and CDR2 is YYNGEE. V dropped 0 bases and J dropped 1; count of bases not matched to a gene: 1. The CDR3 length is 15 residues. The CDR3 sequence is CASSVEAGGTDTQYF. As DNA, the CDR3 is TGTGCCAGCAGCGTAGAAGCGGGAGGCACAGATACGCAGTATTTT.

The J gene is TRBJ1-3, the V gene TRBV9; D uncertain. Per the germline V gene, CDR1 is SGDLS and CDR2 is YYNGEE. The length of the CDR3 is 14 residues. V was pared by 0 bases and J by 2 bases, with 6 bases between. In DNA, the CDR3 is TGTGCCAGCAGCGTAGCGAGGGCTGGAAACACCATATATTTT. Its protein product is CASSVARAGNTIYF. The variable domain in full, with the rest retrieved from reference TRBV9 and TRBJ1-3, is DSGVTQTPKHLITATGQRVTLRCSPRSGDLSVYWYQQSLDQGLQFLIQYYNGEERAKGNILERFSAQQFPDLHSELNLSSLELGDSALYFCASSVARAGNTIYFGEGSWLTVV.

This chain links TRBV6-4 with TRBJ1-6; D unclear. Per germline, CDR1 MRHNA and CDR2 SNTAGT. The CDR3 has 15 residues. Trimming stripped 3 bases from V and 8 bases from J, with 14 bases between. In DNA form, the CDR3 reads TGTGCCAGCAGTGAGACCGCCGGGCCTTATTCACCCCTCCACTTT. It specifies CASSETAGPYSPLHF.

The chain combines TRBV7-3 with TRBJ2-1; D is possibly TRBD1 or TRBD2 (5 bases each). Deletions cut 5 bases from V and 0 bases from J, with 11 bases between. This CDR3 contains 15 residues. Germline-derived CDR1 and CDR2 are SGHTA and FQGTGA. CDR3 sequence (DNA): TGTGCCAGCAGCCGCGCAGGGAGCTCCTACAATGAGCAGTTCTTC. Translation: CASSRAGSSYNEQFF.

The chain uses TRBV2 and TRBJ2-5; D gene unclear. Per germline, CDR1 SNHLY and CDR2 FYNNEI. The length of the CDR3 is 12 residues. The V end lost 2 bases, the J end lost 4 bases, and 5 bases lay between the germline ends. CDR3 bases: TGTGCCAGCAGTGAACGGGCAGAGACCCAGTACTTC. Translation gives CASSERAETQYF.

The V and J genes are TRBV19 and TRBJ1-5; D possibly corresponds to TRBD1 (5 bases). This CDR3 is built from 16 residues. Germline CDR1 LNHDA, CDR2 SQIVND (reference sequence). The V end lost 7 bases, the J end lost 3 bases, and 19 bases lay between the germline ends. The CDR3 nucleotides are TGTGCCAGTAAGGTCGGACATGGAAGACCCAATCAGCCCCAGCATTTT. It specifies CASKVGHGRPNQPQHF.

CDR3 residues: CASKTGGSADTQYF. The CDR3 region has the DNA TGTGCCAGCAAGACAGGGGGCTCGGCAGATACGCAGTATTTT. The chain couples TRBV2 to TRBJ2-3; 10 nucleotides line up with TRBD1. Germline values: CDR1 SNHLY, CDR2 FYNNEI. Unmatched junction bases numbered 5, after V lost 7 bases and J lost 4 bases. The CDR3 contains 14 residues.

This chain uses TRBV9 with TRBJ2-7, with D possibly matching TRBD2 (7 bases). The CDR3 consists of 16 residues. V lost 4 bases and J lost 5, with 22 bases in between. Germline V gene sequence: CDR1 SGDLS, CDR2 YYNGEE. Here the CDR3 reads CASSPQAGAVFHEQYF. The CDR3 DNA is TGTGCCAGCAGCCCCCAGGCGGGGGCCGTGTTCCACGAGCAGTACTTC.

The chain carries TRBV18 and TRBJ2-7; D is perhaps TRBD2 (6 bases). Germline CDR1 and CDR2: KGHSH and LQKENI. V dropped 3 bases and J dropped 1 base, with 13 bases sitting between them. The CDR3 runs 15 residues. The CDR3 DNA sequence: TGTGCCAGCTCACCTGCGGACTACCTATCCTACGAGCAGTACTTC. It translates to CASSPADYLSYEQYF.

The chain uses TRBV29-1 and TRBJ1-4; D is perhaps TRBD1 (6 bases). Per germline, CDR1 SQVTM and CDR2 ANQGSEA. There are 13 residues in the CDR3. The germline V and J ends were trimmed by 3 bases and 7 bases, with 12 bases remaining between them. The DNA for the CDR3 is TGCAGCGTTGAGCGGGGGCAGAGTGAAAAACTGTTTTTT. Translated, it gives CSVERGQSEKLFF.

The chain has TRBV2 and TRBJ2-7; D is undetermined. V dropped 8 bases and J dropped 3 bases, with 14 bases sitting between them. CDR1 and CDR2 (germline): SNHLY, FYNNEI. The CDR3 extends over 13 amino acids. CDR3 nucleotide sequence: TGTGCCAGCGGTCTGGAACAGCACTACGAGCAGTACTTC. Amino acids: CASGLEQHYEQYF.

The V call is TRBV11-2, the J call TRBJ1-1; the match to TRBD1 covers 9 bases. Germline assignment: CDR1 SGHAT and CDR2 FQNNGV. CDR3 size: 15 residues. The V gene end was trimmed by 4 bases and the J gene end by 1 base; junction bases not matched to a gene: 4. The CDR3 loop reads CASSYGTGTNTEAFF. As DNA, the CDR3 is TGTGCCAGCAGCTATGGGACAGGGACGAACACTGAAGCTTTCTTT.

The chain is built from TRBV6-4 and TRBJ2-1; 11 nucleotides align to TRBD2. The ends lost 10 bases at V and 0 bases at J; junction bases unmatched: 11. The CDR3 loop spans 17 amino acids. Germline values: CDR1 MRHNA, CDR2 SNTAGT. CDR3 amino acids: CATSGTSGGSSYNEQFF. The CDR3, as DNA: TGTGCCACCTCCGGGACTAGCGGCGGAAGCTCCTACAATGAGCAGTTCTTC.

This clone was counted a single time. The rearrangement joins TRBV5-6 to TRBJ1-3, with D possibly being TRBD1 (5 bases). CDR1 is SGHDT, CDR2 YYEEEE, per germline. This CDR3 spans 14 amino acids. V shed 1 base and J shed 2 bases, with 7 bases lying between them. The CDR3 nucleotides are TGTGCCAGCAGCTTGTTGGGGGCTGGAAACACCATATATTTT. This encodes CASSLLGAGNTIYF. Combining the CDR3 with reference TRBV5-6 and TRBJ1-3 gives the whole variable domain DAGVTQSPTHLIKTRGQQVTLRCSPKSGHDTVSWYQQALGQGPQFIFQYYEEEERQRGNFPDRFSGHQFPNYSSELNVNALLLGDSALYLCASSLLGAGNTIYFGEGSWLTVV.

V gene TRBV7-2 combines with J gene TRBJ2-7; D may be TRBD1 (5 bases). There are 13 residues in the CDR3. CDR1 and CDR2 from the germline V gene are SGHTA and FQGNSA. V was shortened by 1 base and J by 6 bases, with 10 bases between the two germline ends. CDR3 loop: CASSLGGHTEQYF. CDR3 DNA sequence: TGTGCCAGCAGCTTAGGTGGACACACCGAGCAGTACTTC.